The rows below give T cell receptor beta chains drawn from one sample of a study of T cell repertoires in cytomegalovirus infection. Each CDR3 protein is one row after TCRdb ran MiXCR on the reads. The table records about 490,000 distinct CDR3 sequences, 11% of them present only once. Sequenced sample: PBMCs. All receptors come from a human donor in good health (CMV status not recorded). Some clones in this sample may be carry-over from other donors' samples. Each CDR3 is given with its conserved first and last residue. Fields, in order: clone size, J gene, D gene, V gene, CDR3 DNA, CDR3 protein. The D gene is left open where the match is weak. Expanded clones are given a class, and other clones once, few, many or no size at all.

many | TRBJ2-3 | - | TRBV20-1 | TGCAGTGCTCGTTCCTTAGCGACCGCCACAGATACGCAGTATTTT | CSARSLATATDTQYF
- | TRBJ1-3 | - | TRBV6-5 | TGTGCCAGCACAGAGTCGGGAAACACCATATATTTT | CASTESGNTIYF
- | TRBJ1-2 | - | TRBV6-5 | TGTGCCAGCAGTTGGAACAGCGGTTATGGCTACACCTTC | CASSWNSGYGYTF
- | TRBJ2-2 | - | TRBV4-2 | TGTGCCAGCAGCCAAGGAAGACCTAACGACGGGGAGCTGTTTTTT | CASSQGRPNDGELFF
many | TRBJ2-5 | - | TRBV28 | TGTGCCAGCAGACAGTGGGAGACCCAGTACTTC | CASRQWETQYF
many | TRBJ1-6 | TRBD1 | TRBV7-2 | TGTGCCAGCAGAGGACAGGAGCGGTCACCCCTCCACTTT | CASRGQERSPLHF
few | TRBJ1-2 | TRBD1 | TRBV5-1 | TGCGCCAGCAGTTACACAGGGGTCTATGGCTACACCTTC | CASSYTGVYGYTF
many | TRBJ1-5 | TRBD1 | TRBV6-1 | TGTGCCAGCAGTGGGGGACAGGGGGTTCCCCCCGTGTACTATAGCAATCAGCCCCAGCATTTT | CASSGGQGVPPVYYSNQPQHF
- | TRBJ2-7 | - | TRBV28 | TGTGCCAGCAGTACCTTAATTATACAGGGTGCGAGCGACGAGCAGTACTTC | CASSTLIIQGASDEQYF
many | TRBJ2-7 | - | TRBV19 | TGTGCCAGTAGTCGCCCCGGCGCGGCCTACGAGCAGTACTTC | CASSRPGAAYEQYF
- | TRBJ2-3 | TRBD1 | TRBV23-1 | TGCGCCAGCAGTCTCACAAGAGGGGACAGGGGTGTGGATACGCAGTATTTT | CASSLTRGDRGVDTQYF
- | TRBJ2-1 | - | TRBV9 | TGTGCCAGCAGCGTTCAGGTACAGAGCAATGAGCAGTTCTTC | CASSVQVQSNEQFF
few | TRBJ2-3 | - | TRBV24-1 | TGTGCCACCAGTGATTTTGGACAGAAACACACAGATACGCAGTATTTT | CATSDFGQKHTDTQYF
many | TRBJ2-3 | - | TRBV27 | TGTGCCAGCAGTTCCCTCGGGGCAGGCACAGATACGCAGTATTTT | CASSSLGAGTDTQYF
many | TRBJ2-3 | - | TRBV5-1 | TGCGCCAGCAGCCCCCGAGCCAGCGGAAGCACAGATACGCAGTATTTT | CASSPRASGSTDTQYF
many | TRBJ2-2 | - | TRBV7-2 | TGTGCCAGCAGCTTAAGCAGGCCCGGGGAGCTGTTTTTT | CASSLSRPGELFF
many | TRBJ2-1 | TRBD2 | TRBV5-4 | TGTGCCAGCAGCTCCGGGACTAGCGGCTCCTACAATGAGCAGTTCTTC | CASSSGTSGSYNEQFF
many | TRBJ2-7 | TRBD1 | TRBV3-1 | TGTGCCAGCAGCCCTAACAAGGGGGACAGAGTCTACGAGCAGTACTTC | CASSPNKGDRVYEQYF
many | TRBJ1-5 | - | TRBV28 | TGTGCCAGCAGCGGTGGGTACTCATCGCCCCAGCATTTT | CASSGGYSSPQHF
- | TRBJ2-7 | - | TRBV19 | TGTGCCAGTAGTATAGAGGCGGGCCGGGCCTACGAGCAGTACTTC | CASSIEAGRAYEQYF
few | TRBJ2-7 | - | TRBV19 | TGTGCCAGTAGTATTCAGGCGTCGGCTAGCGCATACGAGCAGTACTTC | CASSIQASASAYEQYF
many | TRBJ2-1 | - | TRBV6-1 | TGTGCCAGCACCAAACAGGGTGGAGGTGAGCAGTTCTTC | CASTKQGGGEQFF
many | TRBJ1-1 | - | TRBV4-1 | TGCGCCAGCAGCCAAGTTACCGAGGCCTTGGGGACTGAAGCTTTCTTT | CASSQVTEALGTEAFF
few | TRBJ2-1 | TRBD2 | TRBV5-4 | TGTGCCAGCAGCTTGCTAGCGGGGGGGAACTTCCAGTTCTTC | CASSLLAGGNFQFF
few | TRBJ1-2 | - | TRBV10-2 | TGCGCCAGCAGGACCACGGGTCGACAGGACCTCTATGGCTACACCTTC | CASRTTGRQDLYGYTF
- | TRBJ2-5 | - | TRBV12-5 | TGTGCTAGTGGTTTGCTCCCCACCGGGGGGCTGGGAGAGACCCAGTACTTC | CASGLLPTGGLGETQYF
many | TRBJ1-5 | - | TRBV2 | TGTGCCAGCAGAAGGGCGGATACGGCTCGGCCCCAGCATTTT | CASRRADTARPQHF
many | TRBJ1-5 | - | TRBV19 | TGTGCCAGTACCTTACAGGGTTTACGGCAGCCCCAGCATTTT | CASTLQGLRQPQHF
- | TRBJ1-1 | - | TRBV18 | TGTGCCAGCTCACCACCGAACGGGGGCATGGACACTGAAGCTTTCTTT | CASSPPNGGMDTEAFF
many | TRBJ1-4 | - | TRBV29-1 | TGCAGCGTCACGGAGCCAGCTAATGAAAAACTGTTTTTT | CSVTEPANEKLFF
few | TRBJ2-1 | TRBD2 | TRBV5-4 | TGTGCCAGCAGCCCCGAATCCCCTAGCGGGAGCTCCTACAATGAGCAGTTCTTC | CASSPESPSGSSYNEQFF